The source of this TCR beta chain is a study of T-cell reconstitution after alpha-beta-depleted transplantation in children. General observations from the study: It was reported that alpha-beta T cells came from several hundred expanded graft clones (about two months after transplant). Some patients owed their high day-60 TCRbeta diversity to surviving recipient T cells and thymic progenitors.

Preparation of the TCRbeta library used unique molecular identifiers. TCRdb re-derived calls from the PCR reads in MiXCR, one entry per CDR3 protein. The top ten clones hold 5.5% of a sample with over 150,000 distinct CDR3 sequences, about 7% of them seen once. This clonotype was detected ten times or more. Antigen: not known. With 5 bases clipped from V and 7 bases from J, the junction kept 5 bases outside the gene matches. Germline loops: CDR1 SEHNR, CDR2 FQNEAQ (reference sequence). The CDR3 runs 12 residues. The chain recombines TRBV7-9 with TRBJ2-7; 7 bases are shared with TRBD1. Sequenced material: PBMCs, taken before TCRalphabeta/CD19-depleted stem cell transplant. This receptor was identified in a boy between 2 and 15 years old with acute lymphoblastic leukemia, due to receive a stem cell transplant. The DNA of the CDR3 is TGTGCCAGCAGCCAACAGGGGCGGGAGCAGTACTTC. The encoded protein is CASSQQGREQYF. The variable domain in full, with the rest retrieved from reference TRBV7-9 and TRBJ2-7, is DTGVSQNPRHKITKRGQNVTFRCDPISEHNRLYWYRQTLGQGPEFLTYFQNEAQLEKSRLLSDRFSAERPKGSFSTLEIQRTEQGDSAMYLCASSQQGREQYFGPGTRLTVT.